The present T cell receptor beta chain was sequenced within a study of cytotoxic CD8 clonotypes in ibrutinib-treated CLL. Study details: The group held under twelve relapsed/refractory and 15 treatment-naive patients, with roughly 17 IGHV unmutated. Overall study findings and caveats: Samples from sustained-remission and progressing patients were taken at different times. Clonality measured at baseline exceeded age-matched healthy donors, tracking circulating CD8+ T-cell counts.

Sequencing sought depths of 1 in 200,000 to 1 in 1 million T cells. Produced via immunoSEQ multiplex PCR; TCRdb's table is partial and in-frame only. The sample includes around 20,000 clones, roughly four fifths of them seen just once. Trimming pared 5 bases from V and 1 base from J, leaving 14 bases between. This CDR3 has 15 amino acids. Germline values: CDR1 SGHTA, CDR2 FQGNSA. On this clone itself: The antigen remains undetermined. Other DNA sequences in the sample encode the same CDR3.

The sample in question was PBMCs, obtained before ibrutinib treatment. The TCR originated in a human donor with chronic lymphocytic leukemia. This chain connects TRBV7-2 to TRBJ1-1; TRBD1 might be the D (5 bases). CDR3 DNA sequence: TGTGCCAGCAGCCCCCGCAGGGATCGGAACACTGAAGCTTTCTTT. This codes for CASSPRRDRNTEAFF.